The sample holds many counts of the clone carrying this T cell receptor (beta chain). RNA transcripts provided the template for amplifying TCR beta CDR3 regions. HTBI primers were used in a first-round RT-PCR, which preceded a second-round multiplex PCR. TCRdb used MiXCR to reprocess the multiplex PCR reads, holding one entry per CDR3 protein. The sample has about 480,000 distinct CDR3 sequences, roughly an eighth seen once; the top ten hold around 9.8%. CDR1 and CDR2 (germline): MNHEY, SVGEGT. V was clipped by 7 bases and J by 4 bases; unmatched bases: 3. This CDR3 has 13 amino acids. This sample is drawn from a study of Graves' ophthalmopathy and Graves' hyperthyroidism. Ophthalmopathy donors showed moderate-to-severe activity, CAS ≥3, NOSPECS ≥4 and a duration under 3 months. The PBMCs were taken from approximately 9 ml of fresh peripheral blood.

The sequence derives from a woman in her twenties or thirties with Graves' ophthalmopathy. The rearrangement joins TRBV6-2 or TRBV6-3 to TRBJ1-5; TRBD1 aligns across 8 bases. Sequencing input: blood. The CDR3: CASNRDRNQPQHF. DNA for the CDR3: TGTGCCAGCAACAGGGACAGGAATCAGCCCCAGCATTTT.